The sample holds one count of the clone carrying this T cell receptor beta chain. The data were taken from a study of blood T cell repertoires in COVID-19. The method was immunoSEQ multiplex PCR; TCRdb's version includes in-frame clones alone and lacks a portion of them. The data hold fewer than 650,000 clones, with approximately 88% observed a single time. The V gene's germline CDR1 is LGHDT and CDR2 YNNKEL (reference sequence). There are 15 residues in the CDR3. The ends lost 4 bases at V and 2 bases at J; junction bases unmatched: 6. This TCR came from a woman between 45 and 65 years old with COVID-19, enrolled during active disease. J is TRBJ2-5 and V is TRBV3-1 (or the pseudogene TRBV3-2), with TRBD2 matching over 8 bases. Material: peripheral blood. The CDR3 here is CASSPRGLVQETQYF. The DNA for the CDR3 is TGTGCCAGCAGCCCACGGGGACTAGTTCAAGAGACCCAGTACTTC.